Listed here are 8 T cell receptor beta chains from one sample, sequenced in a study of T cells expressing NK-cell markers. From its re-call of the 5' RACE reads, TCRdb lists each CDR3 protein once, without DNA. The sample includes about 400,000 distinct CDR3 sequences. The sequenced sample consisted of blood T cells: a sorted CD56 or NKG2C T cell subset, CD4+ or CD8+ T cells, or bulk PBMC T cells (not recorded which). These receptors were taken from a woman aged 50 to 65 in good health.

This chain joins TRBV3-1 and TRBJ2-5. CDR3 size: 15 residues. Germline CDR1 is LGHDT and CDR2 is YNNKEL (reference sequence). The CDR3 loop reads CASSSHPIPQETQYF.

Here the CDR3 reads CSASGPRETQYF. The chain combines TRBV20-1 with TRBJ2-5; lacking DNA, the TRBD2 call made by TCRdb goes unchecked. Germline V gives CDR1 DFQATT, CDR2 SNEGSKA (reference sequence). CDR3 length: 12 amino acids.

This chain links TRBV4-1 with TRBJ2-2; TCRdb gives TRBD2 as the D gene, but with no DNA this cannot be confirmed. The CDR3 sequence is 17 residues long. Germline CDR1 is MGHRA and CDR2 is YSYEKL. The CDR3 protein is CASSHPLAGTNTGELFF.

J is TRBJ2-1 and V is TRBV29-1; there is no DNA to check the TCRdb D call of TRBD1. CDR1 is SQVTM, CDR2 ANQGSEA, per germline. The CDR3 length is 14 residues. The CDR3 spells CSVGGGSRFNEQFF.

The V call is TRBV12-5, the J call TRBJ2-1; TCRdb names TRBD2, which stays unverified in the absence of DNA. This CDR3 is 16 amino acids long. Per germline, CDR1 LGHNT and CDR2 FRNRAP. The CDR3 sequence: CASGLVLGLAGGAQFF.

The J gene is TRBJ2-1, the V gene TRBV20-1; TCRdb lists TRBD2, though no DNA is available to test this call. CDR1 and CDR2 (germline): DFQATT, SNEGSKA (reference sequence). This CDR3 spans 18 amino acids. The chain's CDR3 is CSARDTSGRTSSYNEQFF.

The rearrangement joins TRBV20-1 to TRBJ2-4; the TCRdb D gene call, TRBD2, has no DNA to confirm it. Germline CDR1 and CDR2: DFQATT and SNEGSKA (reference sequence). The CDR3 has 14 amino acids. The CDR3 here is CSARDFGRAGIQYF.

The chain employs TRBV24-1 and TRBJ2-1; TCRdb's D gene call, TRBD2, goes unchecked for lack of DNA. Germline V lookup: CDR1 KGHDR, CDR2 SFDVKD. There are 13 residues in the CDR3. The CDR3: CATSLALSNEQFF.